This TCR beta chain was sequenced for a study of blood T cell repertoires in COVID-19 (dated by TCRdb to the early 2020s). At the level of the whole study: Samples from collaborators originated in the United States, Italy and Spain and spanned both the acute and convalescent phases of COVID-19. Samples came from the ongoing ImmuneRACE study (first 160 participants) plus 1,254 subjects from 6 global collaborators. Deeply sampled blood TCRbeta repertoires from subjects exposed to, actively infected with, or recovered from COVID-19 were included in the dataset. The repertoires were made available in a free public database intended to serve as a resource for research on the immune response to SARS-CoV-2. The material from the prospective study consisted of cDNA or gDNA derived from T cells, B-cell-depleted T cells, or PBMCs. Nearly every sample came with metadata listing a de-identified subject ID, COVID-19 status, age in years and sex. Where HLA class I and class II types were available, the types were taken from metadata supplied by the sample provider, not from assay-based typing.

This clone appeared a single time. The clone's antigen remains unknown. No much larger clone exists at a distance of one base, and base qualities are not known. The collaborating institutions used their own protocols to collect whole blood in K2EDTA tubes. For TCRbeta analysis, collaborator samples were shipped as frozen whole blood, as isolated PBMCs, or as DNA extracted from either sample type. V loses 3 bases of germline sequence and J loses 2 bases, and the interval between the two ends is 11 bases. Counted from cysteine to phenylalanine, this CDR3 has 15 amino acids. Just CDR3 DNA is preserved here, 45 bases in frame from base 1. The germline V gene gives CDR1 as MDHEN and CDR2 as SYDVKM. TCRbeta CDR3 regions were amplified from genomic DNA using the immunoSEQ Assay, a bias-controlled multiplex PCR. The source study handled its data this way. Within the assay, amplification of reference gene primers was used to estimate how many nucleated cells each sample contained. Sequence reads were collapsed and filtered to measure the absolute abundance of every unique TCRbeta CDR3 rearrangement. Productive Simpson clonality was computed per sample as the square root of Simpson's diversity index over productive rearrangements. The clones in this table, taken by TCRdb from immuneACCESS, are in-frame only. Not every clone is retained; where verified, under half of the shortfall comes from an unresolved V gene, and the cause of the rest is unknown. The DNA was the basis for D and trimming; V, J and clone size are from that table. In all, the sample holds around 81,000 clones, and 84% of those were seen once. Around 12% of the sample lies in the top ten.

General conclusions and limits of the study: Clinical and demographic metadata were provided uncurated, with the amount varying by source and participant.

This receptor chain uses TRBV28 and TRBJ1-5; TRBD1 is a possible D gene, resting on 5 matching bases. The TCR sequence derives from a human donor in a cohort sampled during active COVID-19. Source material: peripheral blood. For the CDR3, the sequence is CASSFGQGGNQPQHF. The nucleotides read TGTGCCAGCAGTTTTGGGCAGGGCGGCAATCAGCCCCAGCATTTT. The full variable domain, completed from the reference TRBV28 and TRBJ1-5 proteins outside the CDR3, reads DVKVTQSSRYLVKRTGEKVFLECVQDMDHENMFWYRQDPGLGLRLIYFSYDVKMKEKGDIPEGYSVSREKKERFSLILESASTNQTSMYLCASSFGQGGNQPQHFGDGTRLSIL.